This T cell receptor beta chain was found in a study of cytomegalovirus exposure and HLA in healthy donors. At the level of the study: For the roughly 390 genotyped donors, around 76% fell within the Caucasian-associated ancestry cluster. Regarding the study as a whole: Several top significant clusters appeared, in a later analysis, to be linked to common viral pathogens.

PCR amplification relied on 60 Vbeta primers (plus 13 Jbeta primers). Generated by immunoSEQ multiplex PCR, the TCRdb table keeps only in-frame clones and is missing some. Of 95,000 to 100,000 clones listed, more than 65% are singletons. Concerning this clone itself: Its target is not known.

Sequencing was done on a sample of PBMCs. This clonotype originated in a human donor in good health.

CDR3 sequence reads: CASSVGPENYGYTF. DNA for the CDR3: TGTGCCAGCAGCGTAGGGCCGGAGAACTATGGCTACACCTTC. The chain is built from TRBV9 and TRBJ1-2, with D hard to call. The germline CDR1 and CDR2 sequences are SGDLS and YYNGEE. This CDR3 has 14 residues. The V end was cut by 0 bases, the J end by 2 bases, with 8 bases between.